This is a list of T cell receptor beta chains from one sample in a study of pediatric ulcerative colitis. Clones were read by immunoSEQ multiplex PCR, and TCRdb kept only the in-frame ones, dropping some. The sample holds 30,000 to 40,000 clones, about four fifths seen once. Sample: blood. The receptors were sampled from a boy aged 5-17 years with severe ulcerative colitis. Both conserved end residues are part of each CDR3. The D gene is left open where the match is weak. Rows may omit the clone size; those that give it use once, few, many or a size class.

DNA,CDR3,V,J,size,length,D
TGTGCTAGCAGCTACAGGGGAGAGACCCAGTACTTC,CASSYRGETQYF,TRBV7-7,TRBJ2-5,once,12,TRBD1
TGTGCCAGCAGCTTAGATTTCACAGGGGAGCAGTACTTC,CASSLDFTGEQYF,TRBV11-3,TRBJ2-7,.,13,.
TGTGCCTGGAGGTCCCGTAGCGGGGGGGTTCGGGATACGCAGTATTTT,CAWRSRSGGVRDTQYF,TRBV30,TRBJ2-3,.,16,TRBD2
TGTGCCAACAGCCTTAGGGGAGGGGGCGGCTACGAGCAGTACTTC,CANSLRGGGGYEQYF,TRBV5-4,TRBJ2-7,.,15,.
TGTGCCAGCAGTTCCAATAGCGGCTCTTACACAGATACGCAGTATTTT,CASSSNSGSYTDTQYF,TRBV27,TRBJ2-3,.,16,.
TGTGCCAGCAGCCGCGGACAGGGGAATGAGCAGTTCTTC,CASSRGQGNEQFF,TRBV7-2,TRBJ2-1,once,13,TRBD1
TGTGCCTGGAGTGCTAAAGATACGCAGTATTTT,CAWSAKDTQYF,TRBV30,TRBJ2-3,.,11,.
TGCGCCAGCAGCCAAGGCACGGGAGCTGGAAACACCATATATTTT,CASSQGTGAGNTIYF,TRBV4-1,TRBJ1-3,.,15,.
TGTGCCAGCAGCCTCTCTAGGGACAGGGGGCCGTATAGCAATCAGCCCCAGCATTTT,CASSLSRDRGPYSNQPQHF,TRBV5-6,TRBJ1-5,.,19,TRBD1
TGTGCCAGCAGCGTAGGGGCGAGCTCCTATAATTCACCCCTCCACTTT,CASSVGASSYNSPLHF,TRBV9,TRBJ1-6,.,16,.
TGTGCCAGCACCCCTAGCGGGGCTAACTCCTACGAGCAGTACTTC,CASTPSGANSYEQYF,TRBV13,TRBJ2-7,.,15,TRBD2
TGTGCCAGCAGCTTTGCTAGCGGGGGGGCCAGGGGTGAGCAGTTCTTC,CASSFASGGARGEQFF,TRBV11-2,TRBJ2-1,once,16,TRBD2
TGTGCCAGCACGCCTACAAGCCCGAACACTGAAGCTTTCTTT,CASTPTSPNTEAFF,TRBV7-6,TRBJ1-1,.,14,.
TGTGCCAGCAGCGTTGGAGCGGGGGGGCGGAGGTTGAAGACCCAGTACTTC,CASSVGAGGRRLKTQYF,TRBV7-2,TRBJ2-5,.,17,TRBD2
TGTGCCAGCAGTGGGAGGACAGGGGGAATATTCACTGAAGCTTTCTTT,CASSGRTGGIFTEAFF,TRBV25-1,TRBJ1-1,.,16,TRBD1
TGCGCCAGCAGCTCCGACGGGATCTCTGGAAACACCATATATTTT,CASSSDGISGNTIYF,TRBV5-1,TRBJ1-3,.,15,.
TGTGCCAGCAGTTACGGGACTAGCGACACCGGGGAGCTGTTTTTT,CASSYGTSDTGELFF,TRBV6-5,TRBJ2-2,once,15,TRBD2
TGTGCCAGCAAGACGGGGTTTGCTGGAAACACCATATATTTT,CASKTGFAGNTIYF,TRBV28,TRBJ1-3,.,14,.
TGTGCCACCAGACAGGGGCTGAACACTGAAGCTTTCTTT,CATRQGLNTEAFF,TRBV27,TRBJ1-1,.,13,TRBD1
TGTGCCAGCACCCTCCACCCTAACTATGGCTACACCTTC,CASTLHPNYGYTF,TRBV6-5,TRBJ1-2,.,13,.
TGCGCCAGCAGATTTGAGACAGACCCCAATTCACCCCTCCACTTT,CASRFETDPNSPLHF,TRBV5-1,TRBJ1-6,.,15,.
TGCGCCAGCAGCTTGACGGGGCAAACTGAAGCTTTCTTT,CASSLTGQTEAFF,TRBV5-1,TRBJ1-1,few,13,.
TGTGCCAGCAGTTTCCCCAGGAGGGGAATCTACGAGCAGTACTTC,CASSFPRRGIYEQYF,TRBV28,TRBJ2-7,once,15,.
TGTGCCAGCAGGTCCGACTTACAAGAGACCCAGTACTTC,CASRSDLQETQYF,TRBV6-5,TRBJ2-5,.,13,.
TGTGCCAGCAGTTATCAGGGGGGGTCCTACGAGCAGTACTTC,CASSYQGGSYEQYF,TRBV27,TRBJ2-7,once,14,.
TGTGCCAGCAGCTTGTTGGGGCCGGGGGATACGCAGTATTTT,CASSLLGPGDTQYF,TRBV5-8,TRBJ2-3,once,14,.
TGTGCCATCTCTCAAGACGGGGAGTATGGCTACACCTTC,CAISQDGEYGYTF,TRBV10-3,TRBJ1-2,.,13,.
TGTGCCAGCAGTGAAGAAGTTAGCCGGGCCTATAATTCACCCCTCCACTTT,CASSEEVSRAYNSPLHF,TRBV6-1,TRBJ1-6,.,17,.
TGCAGCGTGGCAGCCAGGGGGCGAGACGAGCAGTACTTC,CSVAARGRDEQYF,TRBV29-1,TRBJ2-7,.,13,TRBD1
TGTGCCAGTAGCCAAGACAATGAAAAACTGTTTTTT,CASSQDNEKLFF,TRBV19,TRBJ1-4,.,12,.
TGTGCCAGCAGCCCAGGACAGAGCTATGGCTACACCTTC,CASSPGQSYGYTF,TRBV5-4,TRBJ1-2,.,13,.
TGCGCCAGCAGAGGGGATCATGGCTACACCTTC,CASRGDHGYTF,TRBV4-1,TRBJ1-2,.,11,.
TGCGCCAGCAGCCGGGGGCTTAGCGGGGAGCTGTTTTTT,CASSRGLSGELFF,TRBV4-1,TRBJ2-2,.,13,.
TGTGCCAGCAGCTTAGGAGCGGGGGGGCCGAGATTCGCCGGGGAGCTGTTTTTT,CASSLGAGGPRFAGELFF,TRBV5-4,TRBJ2-2,.,18,TRBD2
TGTGCCAGCAGCTTAGATCTGTGGACAGAGGTGCGGGAGACCCAGTACTTC,CASSLDLWTEVRETQYF,TRBV11-2,TRBJ2-5,.,17,.
TGCGCCAGCAGCTTACTTTCAACTAATGAAAAACTGTTTTTT,CASSLLSTNEKLFF,TRBV5-1,TRBJ1-4,.,14,.
TGTGCCAGCACCTACGGGACCCTGGACTACGAGCAGTACTTC,CASTYGTLDYEQYF,TRBV6-6,TRBJ2-7,.,14,.